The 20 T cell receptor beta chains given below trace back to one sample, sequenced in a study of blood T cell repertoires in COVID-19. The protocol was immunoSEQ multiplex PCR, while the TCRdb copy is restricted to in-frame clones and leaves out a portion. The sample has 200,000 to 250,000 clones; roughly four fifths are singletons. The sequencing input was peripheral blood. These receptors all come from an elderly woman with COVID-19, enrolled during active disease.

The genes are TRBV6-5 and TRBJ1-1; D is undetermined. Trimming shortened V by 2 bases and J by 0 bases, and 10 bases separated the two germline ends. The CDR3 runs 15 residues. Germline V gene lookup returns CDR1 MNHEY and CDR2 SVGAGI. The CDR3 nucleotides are TGTGCCAGCAGTTACGGCGGTGGTCTGAACACTGAAGCTTTCTTT. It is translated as CASSYGGGLNTEAFF.

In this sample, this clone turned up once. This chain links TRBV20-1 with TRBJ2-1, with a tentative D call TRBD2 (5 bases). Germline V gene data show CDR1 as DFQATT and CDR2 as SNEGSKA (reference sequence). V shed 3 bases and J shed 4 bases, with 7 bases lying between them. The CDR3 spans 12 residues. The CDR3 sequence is CSASQRYNEQFF. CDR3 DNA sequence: TGCAGTGCTAGTCAGCGGTACAATGAGCAGTTCTTC.

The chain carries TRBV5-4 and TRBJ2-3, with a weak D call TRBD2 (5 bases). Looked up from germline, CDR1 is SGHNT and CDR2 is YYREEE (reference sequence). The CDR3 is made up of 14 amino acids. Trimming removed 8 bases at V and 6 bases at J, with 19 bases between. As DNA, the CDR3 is TGTGCCAGTAAAACTAGTCAAGCTTCCGATACGCAGTATTTT. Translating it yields CASKTSQASDTQYF.

CDR3 residues: CASSYGQPSGNTIYF. CDR3 sequence (DNA): TGTGCCAGCAGTTATGGGCAGCCCTCTGGAAACACCATATATTTT. The chain links TRBV6-5 to TRBJ1-3, with D unclear. Germline V CDR1 and CDR2: MNHEY, SVGAGI. Trimming left V 3 bases short and J 0 bases short, with 9 bases between. The CDR3 sequence is 15 residues long.

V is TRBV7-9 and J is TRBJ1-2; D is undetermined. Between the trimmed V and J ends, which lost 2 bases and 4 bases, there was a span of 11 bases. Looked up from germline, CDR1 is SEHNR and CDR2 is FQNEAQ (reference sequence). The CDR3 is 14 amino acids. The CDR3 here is CASSLNSGIYGYTF. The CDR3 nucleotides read TGTGCCAGCAGCTTAAACTCGGGTATCTATGGCTACACCTTC.

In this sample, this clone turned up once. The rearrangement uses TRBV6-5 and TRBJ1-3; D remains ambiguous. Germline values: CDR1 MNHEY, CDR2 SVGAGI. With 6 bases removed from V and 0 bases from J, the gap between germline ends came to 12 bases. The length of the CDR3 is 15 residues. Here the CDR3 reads CASSPRGDSGNTIYF. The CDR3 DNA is TGTGCCAGCAGCCCCCGCGGAGACTCTGGAAACACCATATATTTT.

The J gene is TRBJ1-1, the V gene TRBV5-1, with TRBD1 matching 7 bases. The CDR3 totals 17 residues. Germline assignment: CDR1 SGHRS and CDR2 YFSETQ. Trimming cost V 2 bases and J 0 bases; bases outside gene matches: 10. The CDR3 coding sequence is TGCGCCAGCAGCTTCCCGACAGGGAAGGGTCTGAACACTGAAGCTTTCTTT. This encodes CASSFPTGKGLNTEAFF.

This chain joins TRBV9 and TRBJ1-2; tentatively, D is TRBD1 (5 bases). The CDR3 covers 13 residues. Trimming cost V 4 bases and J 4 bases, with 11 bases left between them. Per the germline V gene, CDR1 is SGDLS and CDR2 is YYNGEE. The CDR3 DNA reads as TGTGCCAGCAGCCCATTCGGGGGCTATGGCTACACCTTC. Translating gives CASSPFGGYGYTF.

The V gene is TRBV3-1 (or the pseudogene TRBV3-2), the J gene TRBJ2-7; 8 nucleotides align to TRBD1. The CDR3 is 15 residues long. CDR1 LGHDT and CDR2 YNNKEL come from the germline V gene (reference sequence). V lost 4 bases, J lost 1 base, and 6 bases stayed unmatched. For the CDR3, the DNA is TGTGCCAGCAGCCGGACCGGGACAGGATCCTACGAGCAGTACTTC. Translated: CASSRTGTGSYEQYF.

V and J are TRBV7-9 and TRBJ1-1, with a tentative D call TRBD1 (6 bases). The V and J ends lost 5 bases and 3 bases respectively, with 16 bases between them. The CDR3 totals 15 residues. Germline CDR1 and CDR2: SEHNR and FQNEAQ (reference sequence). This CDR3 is CASSNPGGADTEAFF. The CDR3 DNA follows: TGTGCCAGCAGCAACCCTGGGGGGGCTGACACTGAAGCTTTCTTT.

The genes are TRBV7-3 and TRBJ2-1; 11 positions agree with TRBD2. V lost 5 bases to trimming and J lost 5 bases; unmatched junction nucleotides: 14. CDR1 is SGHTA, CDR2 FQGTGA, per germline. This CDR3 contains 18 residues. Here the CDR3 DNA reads TGTGCCAGCAGCCCCCCGGGGGTAGCGGGGGGGCGAAACAATGAGCAGTTCTTC. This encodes CASSPPGVAGGRNNEQFF.

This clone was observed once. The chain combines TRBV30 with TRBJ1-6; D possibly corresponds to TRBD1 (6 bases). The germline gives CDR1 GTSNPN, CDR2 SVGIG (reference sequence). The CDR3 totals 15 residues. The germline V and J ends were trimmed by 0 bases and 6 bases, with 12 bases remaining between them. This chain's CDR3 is CAWSVTGTPNSPLHF. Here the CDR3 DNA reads TGTGCCTGGAGTGTAACAGGGACCCCTAATTCACCCCTCCACTTT.

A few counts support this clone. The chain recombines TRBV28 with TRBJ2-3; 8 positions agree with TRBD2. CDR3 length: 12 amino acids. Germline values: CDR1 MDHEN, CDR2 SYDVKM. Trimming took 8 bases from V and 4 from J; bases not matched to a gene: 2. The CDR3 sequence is CASLAGSDTQYF. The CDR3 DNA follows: TGTGCCAGCTTAGCGGGATCAGATACGCAGTATTTT.

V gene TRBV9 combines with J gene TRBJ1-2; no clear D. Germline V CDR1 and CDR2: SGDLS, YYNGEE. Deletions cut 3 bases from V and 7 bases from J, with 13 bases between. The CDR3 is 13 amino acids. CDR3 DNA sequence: TGTGCCAGCAGCGATGAGAGGGCTGGTGGCTACACCTTC. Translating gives CASSDERAGGYTF.

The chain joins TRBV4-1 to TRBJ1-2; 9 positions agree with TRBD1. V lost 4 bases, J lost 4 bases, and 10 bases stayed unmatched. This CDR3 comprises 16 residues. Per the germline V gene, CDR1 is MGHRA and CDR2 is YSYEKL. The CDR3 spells CASSRDRDRESYGYTF. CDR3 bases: TGCGCCAGCAGCCGGGATAGGGACAGGGAAAGCTATGGCTACACCTTC.

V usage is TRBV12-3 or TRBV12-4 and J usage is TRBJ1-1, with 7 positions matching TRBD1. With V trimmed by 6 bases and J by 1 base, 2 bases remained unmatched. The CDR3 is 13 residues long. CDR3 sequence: CASSRDRNTEAFF. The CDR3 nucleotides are TGTGCCAGCAGCCGGGACAGGAACACTGAAGCTTTCTTT.

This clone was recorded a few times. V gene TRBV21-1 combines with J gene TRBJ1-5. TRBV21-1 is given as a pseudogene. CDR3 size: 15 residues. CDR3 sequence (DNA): TGTGCCAGCAGCGCGTATACGGGTAGCAATCAGCCCCAGCATTTT. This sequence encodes CASSAYTGSNQPQHF.

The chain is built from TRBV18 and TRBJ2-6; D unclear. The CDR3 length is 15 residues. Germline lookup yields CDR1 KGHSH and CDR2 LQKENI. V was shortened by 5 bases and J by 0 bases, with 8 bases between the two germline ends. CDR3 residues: CASSKQYSGANVLTF. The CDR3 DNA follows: TGTGCCAGCTCAAAACAATACTCTGGGGCCAACGTCCTGACTTTC. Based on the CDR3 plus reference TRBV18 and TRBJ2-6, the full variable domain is NAGVMQNPRHLVRRRGQEARLRCSPMKGHSHVYWYRQLPEEGLKFMVYLQKENIIDESGMPKERFSAEFPKEGPSILRIQQVVRGDSAAYFCASSKQYSGANVLTFGAGSRLTVL.

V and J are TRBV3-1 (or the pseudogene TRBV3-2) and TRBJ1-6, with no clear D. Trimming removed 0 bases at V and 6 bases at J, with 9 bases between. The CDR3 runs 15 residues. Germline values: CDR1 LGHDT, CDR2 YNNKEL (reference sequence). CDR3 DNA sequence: TGTGCCAGCAGCCAAGAACGCCAGTTTAATTCACCCCTCCACTTT. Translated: CASSQERQFNSPLHF.

The CDR3 region has the DNA TGCAGCGTTCCCTCAGGGGCCGATACGCAGTATTTT. Its protein product is CSVPSGADTQYF. The chain links TRBV29-1 to TRBJ2-3; TRBD1 might be the D (6 bases). V lost 5 bases and J lost 6, with 12 bases in between. From germline, CDR1 is SQVTM and CDR2 ANQGSEA. This CDR3 is 12 amino acids long.